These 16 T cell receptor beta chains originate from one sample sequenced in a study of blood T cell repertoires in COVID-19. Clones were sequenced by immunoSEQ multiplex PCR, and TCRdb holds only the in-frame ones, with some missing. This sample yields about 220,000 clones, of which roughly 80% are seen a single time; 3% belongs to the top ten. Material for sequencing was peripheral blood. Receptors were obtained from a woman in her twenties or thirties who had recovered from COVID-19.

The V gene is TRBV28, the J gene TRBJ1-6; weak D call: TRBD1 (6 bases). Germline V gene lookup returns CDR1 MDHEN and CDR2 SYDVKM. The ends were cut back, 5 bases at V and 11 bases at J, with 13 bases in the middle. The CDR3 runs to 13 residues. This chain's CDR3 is CASSPSDRTPLHF. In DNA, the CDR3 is TGTGCCAGCAGTCCTTCGGACAGAACACCCCTCCACTTT.

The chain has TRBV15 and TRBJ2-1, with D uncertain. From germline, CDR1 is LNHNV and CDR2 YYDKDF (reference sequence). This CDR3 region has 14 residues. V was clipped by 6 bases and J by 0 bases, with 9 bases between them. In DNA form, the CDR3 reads TGTGCCACCAGTGTAGTGAGCTCCTACAATGAGCAGTTCTTC. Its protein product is CATSVVSSYNEQFF.

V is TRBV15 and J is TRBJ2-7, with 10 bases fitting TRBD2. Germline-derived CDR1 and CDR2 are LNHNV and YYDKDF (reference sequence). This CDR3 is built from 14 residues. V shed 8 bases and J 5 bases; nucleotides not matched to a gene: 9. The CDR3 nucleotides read TGTGCCACCGAATTGAGCGGGAGGGCCCACGAGCAGTACTTC. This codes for CATELSGRAHEQYF.

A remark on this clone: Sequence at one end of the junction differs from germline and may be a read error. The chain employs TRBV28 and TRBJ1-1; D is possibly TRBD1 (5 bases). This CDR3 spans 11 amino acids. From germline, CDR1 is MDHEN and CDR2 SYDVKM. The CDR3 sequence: CGTGRGTEAFF. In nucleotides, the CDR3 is TGCGGCACGGGGCGGGGGACTGAAGCTTTCTTT.

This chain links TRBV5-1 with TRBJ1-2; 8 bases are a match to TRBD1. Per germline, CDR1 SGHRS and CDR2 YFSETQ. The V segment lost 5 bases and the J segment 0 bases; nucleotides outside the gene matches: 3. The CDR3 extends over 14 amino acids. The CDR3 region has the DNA TGCGCCAGCAGGACAGGGGACGCTAACTATGGCTACACCTTC. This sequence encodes CASRTGDANYGYTF.

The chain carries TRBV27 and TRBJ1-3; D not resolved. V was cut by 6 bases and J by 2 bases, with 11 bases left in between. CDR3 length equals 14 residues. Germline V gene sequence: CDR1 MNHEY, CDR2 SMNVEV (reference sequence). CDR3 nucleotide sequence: TGTGCCAGCAGCCGATCCTATCCTGGAAACACCATATATTTT. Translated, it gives CASSRSYPGNTIYF.

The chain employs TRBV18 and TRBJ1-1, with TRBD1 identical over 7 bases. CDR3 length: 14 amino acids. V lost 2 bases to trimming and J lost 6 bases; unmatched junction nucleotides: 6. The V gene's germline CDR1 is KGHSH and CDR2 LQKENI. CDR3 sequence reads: CASSPNEGAAEAFF. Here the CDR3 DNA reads TGTGCCAGCTCACCAAACGAGGGGGCCGCTGAAGCTTTCTTT.

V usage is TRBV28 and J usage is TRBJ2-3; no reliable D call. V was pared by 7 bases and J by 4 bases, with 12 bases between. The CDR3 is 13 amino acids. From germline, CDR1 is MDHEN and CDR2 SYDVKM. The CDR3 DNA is TGTGCCAGCACCGAGGTACACGCAGATACGCAGTATTTT. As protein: CASTEVHADTQYF.

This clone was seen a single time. Here the CDR3 reads CASSDQDRGNTEAFF. Here the CDR3 DNA reads TGTGCCAGCAGTGATCAGGACAGGGGGAACACTGAAGCTTTCTTT. This chain links TRBV6-1 with TRBJ1-1; TRBD1 agrees at 9 bases. Germline CDR1 MNHNS, CDR2 SASEGT. This CDR3 region has 15 residues. Trimming at V came to 3 bases and at J to 1 base, leaving 3 bases not matched to a gene.

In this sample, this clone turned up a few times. The CDR3 DNA follows: TGTGCCAGCAGCCCCCGGGACAGGCACGGGGGAGAGGTGTTTTTT. Translating it yields CASSPRDRHGGEVFF. V and J are TRBV6-5 and TRBJ1-4, with 8 bases matching TRBD1. V gave up 6 bases and J gave up 15 bases; unmatched junction bases: 18. The germline gives CDR1 MNHEY, CDR2 SVGAGI. There are 15 residues in the CDR3.

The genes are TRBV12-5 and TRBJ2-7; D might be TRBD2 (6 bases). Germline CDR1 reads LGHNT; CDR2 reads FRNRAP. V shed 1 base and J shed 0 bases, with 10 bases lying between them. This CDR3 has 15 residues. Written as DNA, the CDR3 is TGTGCTAGTGGTTTGGGCGGGACTTCCTCCTACGAGCAGTACTTC. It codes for CASGLGGTSSYEQYF. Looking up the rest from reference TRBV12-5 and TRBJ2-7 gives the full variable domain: DARVTQTPRHKVTEMGQEVTMRCQPILGHNTVFWYRQTMMQGLELLAYFRNRAPLDDSGMPKDRFSAEMPDATLATLKIQPSEPRDSAVYFCASGLGGTSSYEQYFGPGTRLTVT.

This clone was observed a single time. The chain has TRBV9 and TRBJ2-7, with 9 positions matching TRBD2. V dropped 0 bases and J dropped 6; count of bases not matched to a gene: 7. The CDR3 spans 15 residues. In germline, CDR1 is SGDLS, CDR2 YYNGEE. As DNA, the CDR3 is TGTGCCAGCAGCGTAGCAGTAGCGGGAGACGCCGAGCAGTACTTC. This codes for CASSVAVAGDAEQYF.

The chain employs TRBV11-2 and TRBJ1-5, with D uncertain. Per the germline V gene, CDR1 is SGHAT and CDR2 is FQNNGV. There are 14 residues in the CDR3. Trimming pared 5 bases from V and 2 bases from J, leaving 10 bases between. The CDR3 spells CASSAGSGNQPQHF. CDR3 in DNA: TGTGCCAGCAGCGCGGGGTCGGGCAATCAGCCCCAGCATTTT.

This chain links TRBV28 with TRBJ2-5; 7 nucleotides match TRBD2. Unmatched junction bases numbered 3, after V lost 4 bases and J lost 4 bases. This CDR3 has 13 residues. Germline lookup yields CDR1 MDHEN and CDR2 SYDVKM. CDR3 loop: CASSSSGRETQYF. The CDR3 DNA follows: TGTGCCAGCAGTTCTAGCGGAAGAGAGACCCAGTACTTC. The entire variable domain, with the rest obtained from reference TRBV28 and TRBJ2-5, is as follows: DVKVTQSSRYLVKRTGEKVFLECVQDMDHENMFWYRQDPGLGLRLIYFSYDVKMKEKGDIPEGYSVSREKKERFSLILESASTNQTSMYLCASSSSGRETQYFGPGTRLLVL.

Written as DNA, the CDR3 is TGTGCCAGCAGCTTATCCCGGCAGGGGAACTATGGCTACACCTTC. It is translated as CASSLSRQGNYGYTF. This rearrangement joins TRBV11-2 to TRBJ1-2, with TRBD1 as a possible D gene (6 bases). The CDR3 totals 15 residues. Per the germline V gene, CDR1 is SGHAT and CDR2 is FQNNGV. Deletions cut 2 bases from V and 2 bases from J, with 12 bases between.

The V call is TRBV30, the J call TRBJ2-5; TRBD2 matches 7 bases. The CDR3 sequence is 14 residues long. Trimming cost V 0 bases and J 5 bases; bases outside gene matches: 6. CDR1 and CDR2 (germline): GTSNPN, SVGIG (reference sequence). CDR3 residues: CAWSVTGGLETQYF. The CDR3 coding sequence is TGTGCCTGGAGTGTAACGGGGGGATTGGAGACCCAGTACTTC.